This T cell receptor (beta chain) was profiled in a study of CD8 T cells in Susac syndrome. Study background: Among the Susac syndrome patients sequenced, over 5 had active disease and fewer than 10 were in remission. Study-level findings and limits: Total CD8+ and CD8+ TEMRA repertoires contained over 15 and five Susac-specific public clones, respectively. The study found that Susac CD8+ clonal expansion peaked in TEMRA cells and active patients.

Notes on this clonotype: Its matching antigen is unknown.

Germline values: CDR1 LGHNT, CDR2 FRNRAP. Trimming removed 7 bases from V and 3 bases from J, with 21 bases in between. The CDR3 loop spans 16 amino acids. It was with random hexamers that about 0.45 to 1 ug RNA was reverse transcribed. Amplification of TCR beta CDR3 spanned 54 Vbeta and 13 Jbeta via immunoSEQ multiplex PCR. TCRdb re-analysed the immunoSEQ multiplex PCR reads in MiXCR, keeping a single row per CDR3 protein. The profile shows tens of thousands of distinct CDR3 sequences, 90% to 95% of them singletons. The sequence was collected from a human donor with Susac syndrome. The rearrangement joins TRBV12-5 to TRBJ1-2; perhaps TRBD1 as D (5 bases). The specimen sequenced was CD8+ T cells from PBMCs. The CDR3 DNA follows: TGTGCTAGTGCTCAGGCAGGGAGTGAGGGAGACTATGGCTACACCTTC. Residues: CASAQAGSEGDYGYTF.